This is a list of T cell receptor beta chains from one sample in a study of shared clonotypes between healthy human individuals. Libraries were prepared by immunoSEQ multiplex PCR; TCRdb keeps only in-frame clonotypes and omits some of them. The table lists fewer than 650,000 clones, about 82% of them singletons. The sample comprised PBMCs. The receptors were gathered from a woman aged 40 to 55 in good health. Some clones in this sample may be carry-over from other donors' samples. CDR3s include the opening cysteine and the closing phenylalanine or tryptophan. A D gene is named only where the DNA matches it firmly. The size entry is marked missing in some rows and otherwise reads once, few, many or a size class.

v_call: TRBV4-3
d_call: TRBD2
j_call: TRBJ2-1
clone_size: .
cdr3_aa: CASSQEASGSFDEQFF
cdr3_nt: TGCGCCAGCAGCCAAGAGGCTAGCGGGAGTTTCGATGAGCAGTTCTTC

v_call: TRBV5-1
d_call: TRBD2
j_call: TRBJ2-1
clone_size: .
cdr3_aa: CASRTSGSNNEQFF
cdr3_nt: TGCGCCAGCCGGACTAGCGGGAGCAACAATGAGCAGTTCTTC

v_call: TRBV9
d_call: .
j_call: TRBJ2-7
clone_size: once
cdr3_aa: CASSPVPPPNF
cdr3_nt: TGTGCCAGCAGCCCAGTCCCACCCCCGAACTTC

v_call: TRBV28
d_call: TRBD2
j_call: TRBJ2-7
clone_size: .
cdr3_aa: CASSLWGVGGRAYEQYF
cdr3_nt: TGTGCCAGCAGTTTATGGGGGGTTGGCGGGAGGGCCTACGAGCAGTACTTC

v_call: TRBV18
d_call: .
j_call: TRBJ2-3
clone_size: .
cdr3_aa: CASSPNSPSTDTQYF
cdr3_nt: TGTGCCAGCTCACCAAACAGTCCCTCCACAGATACGCAGTATTTT

v_call: TRBV7-9
d_call: TRBD2
j_call: TRBJ2-7
clone_size: .
cdr3_aa: CASSLISASGGREQYF
cdr3_nt: TGTGCCAGCAGCTTGATTTCGGCTAGCGGGGGTCGAGAGCAGTACTTC

v_call: TRBV5-1
d_call: TRBD2
j_call: TRBJ2-1
clone_size: .
cdr3_aa: CASSPLLAGGEQFF
cdr3_nt: TGCGCCAGCAGCCCCTTACTAGCGGGAGGGGAGCAGTTCTTC

v_call: TRBV9
d_call: .
j_call: TRBJ1-2
clone_size: many
cdr3_aa: CASTRQSDYGYTF
cdr3_nt: TGTGCCAGCACCCGACAGTCGGACTATGGCTACACCTTC

v_call: TRBV7-9
d_call: TRBD2
j_call: TRBJ2-1
clone_size: .
cdr3_aa: CASSAGLAGVWQFF
cdr3_nt: TGTGCCAGCAGCGCGGGACTAGCGGGAGTATGGCAGTTCTTC

v_call: TRBV30
d_call: .
j_call: TRBJ1-3
clone_size: .
cdr3_aa: CAWSVLQGNTIYF
cdr3_nt: TGTGCCTGGAGTGTTCTGCAAGGAAACACCATATATTTT

v_call: TRBV18
d_call: TRBD2
j_call: TRBJ2-7
clone_size: .
cdr3_aa: CASSPGLAGGLGEQYF
cdr3_nt: TGTGCCAGCTCACCAGGGCTAGCGGGAGGATTAGGCGAGCAGTACTTC

v_call: TRBV19
d_call: TRBD2
j_call: TRBJ2-7
clone_size: .
cdr3_aa: CASSIGGTSKREQYF
cdr3_nt: TGTGCCAGTAGTATAGGAGGGACTAGCAAGCGGGAGCAGTACTTC

v_call: TRBV30
d_call: .
j_call: TRBJ1-3
clone_size: many
cdr3_aa: CAWTNREGGNTIYF
cdr3_nt: TGTGCCTGGACGAACAGGGAGGGTGGAAACACCATATATTTT

v_call: TRBV7-9
d_call: .
j_call: TRBJ1-1
clone_size: many
cdr3_aa: CASSSRDSLNTEAFF
cdr3_nt: TGTGCCAGCAGCTCCCGGGACTCCCTGAACACTGAAGCTTTCTTT

v_call: TRBV6-1
d_call: .
j_call: TRBJ2-7
clone_size: .
cdr3_aa: CASSGEGPRLYEQYF
cdr3_nt: TGTGCCAGCAGTGGAGAGGGTCCCCGTTTATACGAGCAGTACTTC

v_call: TRBV13
d_call: .
j_call: TRBJ1-1
clone_size: .
cdr3_aa: CASSSDMNTEAFF
cdr3_nt: TGTGCCAGCAGCTCGGACATGAACACTGAAGCTTTCTTT

v_call: TRBV7-8
d_call: .
j_call: TRBJ1-3
clone_size: once
cdr3_aa: CASSLGVVGGNTIYF
cdr3_nt: TGTGCCAGCAGCTTAGGCGTGGTGGGGGGAAACACCATATATTTT

v_call: TRBV7-6
d_call: .
j_call: TRBJ1-1
clone_size: .
cdr3_aa: CASSLAGKNTEAFF
cdr3_nt: TGTGCCAGCAGCTTAGCGGGCAAGAACACTGAAGCTTTCTTT

v_call: TRBV7-2
d_call: .
j_call: TRBJ1-2
clone_size: once
cdr3_aa: CASSLPGGAYGYTF
cdr3_nt: TGTGCCAGCAGCTTACCCGGGGGGGCCTATGGCTACACCTTC

v_call: TRBV7-3
d_call: TRBD2
j_call: TRBJ2-1
clone_size: once
cdr3_aa: CASSPTAPLAGGYNEQFF
cdr3_nt: TGTGCCAGCAGCCCCACGGCCCCACTAGCGGGGGGGTACAATGAGCAGTTCTTC

v_call: TRBV4-1
d_call: .
j_call: TRBJ1-1
clone_size: .
cdr3_aa: CASSQQGPTEAFF
cdr3_nt: TGCGCCAGCAGCCAACAGGGTCCCACTGAAGCTTTCTTT

v_call: TRBV6-1
d_call: .
j_call: TRBJ1-5
clone_size: .
cdr3_aa: CASSADLASNQPQHF
cdr3_nt: TGTGCCAGCAGTGCGGACCTGGCCAGCAATCAGCCCCAGCATTTT

v_call: TRBV11-2
d_call: TRBD2
j_call: TRBJ2-7
clone_size: few
cdr3_aa: CASSFLAGRSLGNYEQYF
cdr3_nt: TGTGCCAGCAGCTTTTTAGCGGGACGAAGCCTAGGGAACTACGAGCAGTACTTC

v_call: TRBV29-1
d_call: TRBD2
j_call: TRBJ2-1
clone_size: .
cdr3_aa: CSVMSASGISYNEQFF
cdr3_nt: TGCAGCGTTATGAGCGCTAGCGGGATCTCCTACAATGAGCAGTTCTTC

v_call: TRBV28
d_call: .
j_call: TRBJ2-1
clone_size: .
cdr3_aa: CAIMKGGNNEQFF
cdr3_nt: TGTGCCATTATGAAGGGGGGAAACAATGAGCAGTTCTTC

v_call: TRBV29-1
d_call: TRBD1
j_call: TRBJ1-1
clone_size: .
cdr3_aa: CSVRGTGAGNTEAFF
cdr3_nt: TGCAGCGTTCGCGGGACAGGGGCCGGGAACACTGAAGCTTTCTTT

v_call: TRBV30
d_call: TRBD1
j_call: TRBJ2-3
clone_size: .
cdr3_aa: CAWSVQGPDTQYF
cdr3_nt: TGTGCCTGGAGTGTACAGGGGCCCGATACGCAGTATTTT

v_call: TRBV28
d_call: TRBD1
j_call: TRBJ2-2
clone_size: .
cdr3_aa: CASSVDRGRSNTGELFF
cdr3_nt: TGTGCCAGCAGTGTGGACAGGGGGCGTTCAAACACCGGGGAGCTGTTTTTT

v_call: TRBV28
d_call: .
j_call: TRBJ2-5
clone_size: .
cdr3_aa: CASSSPPETQYF
cdr3_nt: TGTGCCAGCAGCTCCCCGCCGGAGACCCAGTACTTC

v_call: TRBV27
d_call: .
j_call: TRBJ2-3
clone_size: .
cdr3_aa: CASSSGVAYSQYF
cdr3_nt: TGTGCCAGCAGTTCGGGGGTTGCATACTCGCAGTATTTT

v_call: TRBV7-8
d_call: TRBD1
j_call: TRBJ1-1
clone_size: .
cdr3_aa: CASSLITGGFTEAFF
cdr3_nt: TGTGCCAGCAGCCTGATTACAGGGGGTTTTACTGAAGCTTTCTTT

v_call: TRBV19
d_call: .
j_call: TRBJ2-1
clone_size: .
cdr3_aa: CASSIGSDSYNEQFF
cdr3_nt: TGTGCCAGTAGTATAGGTAGCGACTCCTACAATGAGCAGTTCTTC

v_call: TRBV7-9
d_call: .
j_call: TRBJ1-4
clone_size: .
cdr3_aa: CASSFPGRRFATNEKLFF
cdr3_nt: TGTGCCAGCAGCTTCCCGGGACGGAGGTTCGCAACTAATGAAAAACTGTTTTTT

v_call: TRBV6-5
d_call: TRBD1
j_call: TRBJ1-3
clone_size: .
cdr3_aa: CASSRTGGTGNTIYF
cdr3_nt: TGTGCCAGCAGTAGGACAGGGGGGACTGGAAACACCATATATTTT

v_call: TRBV28
d_call: .
j_call: TRBJ2-1
clone_size: .
cdr3_aa: CASSSGVHEQFF
cdr3_nt: TGTGCCAGCAGTTCCGGGGTCCATGAGCAGTTCTTC

v_call: TRBV5-1
d_call: TRBD2
j_call: TRBJ2-1
clone_size: .
cdr3_aa: CASSLAGTSSYNEQFF
cdr3_nt: TGCGCCAGCAGCTTGGCCGGGACTAGCTCCTACAATGAGCAGTTCTTC

v_call: TRBV14
d_call: .
j_call: TRBJ2-7
clone_size: .
cdr3_aa: CASSLILQGEQYF
cdr3_nt: TGTGCCAGCAGCCTAATCCTACAGGGCGAGCAGTACTTC

v_call: TRBV19
d_call: TRBD1
j_call: TRBJ1-6
clone_size: few
cdr3_aa: CASRGTGETSPLHF
cdr3_nt: TGTGCCAGTAGGGGGACAGGCGAAACATCACCCCTCCACTTT

v_call: TRBV7-7
d_call: .
j_call: TRBJ2-5
clone_size: .
cdr3_aa: CASSPLGAGVRVKTQYF
cdr3_nt: TGTGCTAGCAGCCCCCTGGGGGCGGGAGTTCGTGTAAAGACCCAGTACTTC

v_call: TRBV9
d_call: .
j_call: TRBJ2-5
clone_size: .
cdr3_aa: CASSGSGREETQYF
cdr3_nt: TGTGCCAGCAGCGGTAGCGGAAGAGAAGAGACCCAGTACTTC

v_call: TRBV6-1
d_call: .
j_call: TRBJ1-1
clone_size: once
cdr3_aa: CASCPGQKIEAFF
cdr3_nt: TGTGCCAGCTGCCCAGGACAGAAGATAGAAGCTTTCTTT

v_call: TRBV5-1
d_call: TRBD1
j_call: TRBJ1-4
clone_size: few
cdr3_aa: CASSSNSGTGGGKLFF
cdr3_nt: TGCGCCAGCAGCAGTAACTCCGGGACAGGGGGAGGAAAACTGTTTTTT

v_call: TRBV7-6
d_call: .
j_call: TRBJ2-1
clone_size: few
cdr3_aa: CASSPPATSSYNEQFF
cdr3_nt: TGTGCCAGCAGCCCCCCCGCGACTAGCTCCTACAATGAGCAGTTCTTC

v_call: TRBV6-5
d_call: .
j_call: TRBJ2-3
clone_size: .
cdr3_aa: CASSPRFGGTDTQYF
cdr3_nt: TGTGCCAGCAGTCCCAGGTTTGGAGGCACAGATACGCAGTATTTT

v_call: TRBV28
d_call: TRBD2
j_call: TRBJ2-7
clone_size: .
cdr3_aa: CASSSQLGLGYEQYF
cdr3_nt: TGTGCCAGCAGTTCGCAACTTGGACTAGGGTACGAGCAGTACTTC

v_call: TRBV7-9
d_call: TRBD1
j_call: TRBJ1-2
clone_size: .
cdr3_aa: CASSPRTGGFGYTF
cdr3_nt: TGTGCCAGCAGCCCCCGGACAGGGGGCTTTGGCTACACCTTC

v_call: TRBV19
d_call: TRBD2
j_call: TRBJ2-1
clone_size: .
cdr3_aa: CATKWTSGNNEQFF
cdr3_nt: TGTGCCACTAAGTGGACTAGCGGGAACAATGAGCAGTTCTTC

v_call: TRBV14
d_call: .
j_call: TRBJ1-1
clone_size: .
cdr3_aa: CASSQEAGLAFF
cdr3_nt: TGTGCCAGCAGCCAAGAGGCGGGTCTGGCTTTCTTT

v_call: TRBV5-4
d_call: .
j_call: TRBJ1-4
clone_size: few
cdr3_aa: CAVGGKLFF
cdr3_nt: TGTGCGGTGGGTGGAAAACTGTTTTTT

v_call: TRBV28
d_call: .
j_call: TRBJ1-2
clone_size: .
cdr3_aa: CASSFIDYGYTF
cdr3_nt: TGTGCCAGCAGTTTTATTGACTATGGCTACACCTTC

v_call: TRBV7-9
d_call: TRBD2
j_call: TRBJ2-7
clone_size: .
cdr3_aa: CASSRNSGSGEQYF
cdr3_nt: TGTGCCAGCAGCCGAAACAGCGGGAGTGGCGAGCAGTACTTC

v_call: TRBV5-1
d_call: .
j_call: TRBJ2-1
clone_size: many
cdr3_aa: CASSNPRDLYNEQFF
cdr3_nt: TGCGCCAGCAGCAACCCTAGGGACCTGTACAATGAGCAGTTCTTC